A single sample gave rise to the 32 T cell receptor beta chains below, sequenced in a study of cytomegalovirus exposure and HLA in healthy donors. PCR primers comprised 60 Vbeta and 13 Jbeta primers. The assay was immunoSEQ multiplex PCR, and TCRdb's table has in-frame clones only and misses some. Of fewer than 80,000 clones in the sample, 67% are singletons; the top ten hold approximately 6.9%. The specimen sequenced was PBMCs. Source of these receptors: a woman aged 45-65 years in good health and CMV-seropositive.

As to this clone: One end of the junction is discordant with germline, which a read error may explain. V gene TRBV4-2 combines with J gene TRBJ1-1; 9 bases are shared with TRBD1. The germline V gene has CDR1 LGHNA and CDR2 YNFKEQ. The CDR3 has 16 residues. CDR3 sequence reads: CASNQDGTGSNTEAFF. The CDR3 bases are TGTGCCAGCAACCAAGATGGGACAGGGTCGAACACTGAAGCTTTCTTT.

V is TRBV11-2 and J is TRBJ2-5, with 11 positions matching TRBD2. The CDR3 runs to 17 residues. Germline V gene sequence: CDR1 SGHAT, CDR2 FQNNGV. V shed 1 base and J 5 bases; nucleotides not matched to a gene: 9. CDR3 loop: CASSLGIRSSGGETQYF. CDR3 bases: TGTGCCAGCAGCTTAGGCATTAGGTCTAGCGGGGGGGAGACCCAGTACTTC. The variable domain in full, with the rest retrieved from reference TRBV11-2 and TRBJ2-5, is EAGVAQSPRYKIIEKRQSVAFWCNPISGHATLYWYQQILGQGPKLLIQFQNNGVVDDSQLPKDRFSAERLKGVDSTLKIQPAKLEDSAVYLCASSLGIRSSGGETQYFGPGTRLLVL.

Worth noting for this clone: The same CDR3 arises from other DNA sequences in this sample as well. The chain couples TRBV5-1 to TRBJ1-2; 7 bases are shared with TRBD1. This CDR3 contains 13 residues. Germline lookup yields CDR1 SGHRS and CDR2 YFSETQ. With V trimmed by 8 bases and J by 7 bases, 11 bases remained unmatched. The CDR3 DNA reads TGCGCCAGTAGTGACAGGGTAGCAGGTGGCTACACCTTC. Translation gives CASSDRVAGGYTF.

This clone was seen a handful of times. The V call is TRBV6-5, the J call TRBJ2-1; D perhaps matches TRBD2 (5 bases). Trimming cost V 4 bases and J 6 bases, with 10 bases left between them. This CDR3 spans 13 amino acids. Germline V gene data show CDR1 as MNHEY and CDR2 as SVGAGI. CDR3 loop: CASSSDYFNEQFF. For the CDR3, the DNA is TGTGCCAGCAGTTCTGACTATTTCAATGAGCAGTTCTTC.

The J gene is TRBJ2-2, the V gene TRBV6-4; D is possibly TRBD1 (6 bases). Trimming took 7 bases from V and 2 from J, leaving 11 bases between them. Germline CDR1 MRHNA, CDR2 SNTAGT. The CDR3 is 14 amino acids. The CDR3 spells CASKQGTNTGELFF. As DNA, the CDR3 is TGTGCCAGCAAGCAGGGGACAAACACCGGGGAGCTGTTTTTT.

The chain links TRBV13 to TRBJ1-5, with unresolved D. Trimming pared 0 bases from V and 2 bases from J, leaving 11 bases between. This CDR3 contains 16 residues. Germline-derived CDR1 and CDR2 are PRHDT and FYEKMQ (reference sequence). DNA of the CDR3: TGTGCCAGCAGCTTAGGCCTAAGCGGGGGCAATCAGCCCCAGCATTTT. It specifies CASSLGLSGGNQPQHF. Filled out from reference TRBV13 and TRBJ1-5, the complete variable domain reads AAGVIQSPRHLIKEKRETATLKCYPIPRHDTVYWYQQGPGQDPQFLISFYEKMQSDKGSIPDRFSAQQFSDYHSELNMSSLELGDSALYFCASSLGLSGGNQPQHFGDGTRLSIL.

The J gene is TRBJ1-1, the V gene TRBV11-3; D may be TRBD1 (6 bases). Germline CDR1 SGHNT, CDR2 YENEEA. Trimming pared 5 bases from V and 7 bases from J, leaving 14 bases between. This CDR3 is 13 amino acids long. DNA for the CDR3: TGTGCCAGCAGCCAGGGGACGGGAGGTGAAGCTTTCTTT. Translation: CASSQGTGGEAFF.

The chain couples TRBV19 to TRBJ1-1; D remains ambiguous. Trimming took off 7 bases at V and 5 bases at J, with 14 bases between the two ends. The V gene's germline CDR1 is LNHDA and CDR2 SQIVND (reference sequence). The CDR3 spans 13 residues. CDR3 in amino acids: CASNRERGTEAFF. The CDR3 DNA follows: TGTGCCAGTAATAGGGAACGGGGTACTGAAGCTTTCTTT.

The genes are TRBV5-6 and TRBJ1-2; D is unclear. This CDR3 spans 13 amino acids. Germline V gene data show CDR1 as SGHDT and CDR2 as YYEEEE. V was cut by 2 bases and J by 6 bases, with 11 bases left in between. The DNA of the CDR3 is TGTGCCAGCAGCTTCTCCGACGGGGATGGCTACACCTTC. Translated, it gives CASSFSDGDGYTF.

This rearrangement joins TRBV5-1 to TRBJ1-5; 7 nucleotides match TRBD1. J was trimmed by 4 bases and V by 4 bases; bases with no gene match: 8. The germline V gene encodes CDR1 SGHRS and CDR2 YFSETQ. This CDR3 region has 15 residues. The CDR3 reads CASSTEGQINQPQHF. The CDR3 region has the DNA TGCGCCAGCAGCACTGAGGGACAGATTAATCAGCCCCAGCATTTT.

This clone was observed once. The chain joins TRBV10-1 to TRBJ1-1; D might be TRBD1 (6 bases). The CDR3 is 13 residues long. Between the trimmed V and J ends, which lost 5 bases and 7 bases, there was a span of 14 bases. Germline CDR1 reads WNHNN; CDR2 reads SYGVQD (reference sequence). The CDR3 DNA reads TGCGCCAGCAGTCCTGGAGGGGGGGTTGAAGCTTTCTTT. Its translation is CASSPGGGVEAFF.

The CDR3 region is CASQAGGREKLFF. The CDR3 bases are TGTGCCAGCCAGGCTGGAGGCCGGGAAAAACTGTTTTTT. V and J are TRBV7-9 and TRBJ1-4; D gene ambiguous. CDR3 length equals 13 residues. Germline lookup yields CDR1 SEHNR and CDR2 FQNEAQ (reference sequence). V was cut by 8 bases and J by 8 bases, with 15 bases left in between.

This clone has just a few counts. The rearrangement links TRBV7-8 to TRBJ1-6, with D hard to call. CDR1 SGHVS and CDR2 FQNEAQ come from the germline V gene. Deletions cut 4 bases from V and 7 bases from J, with 2 bases between. There are 11 residues in the CDR3. The CDR3: CASSSNSPLHF. The CDR3 coding sequence is TGTGCCAGCAGCTCAAATTCACCCCTCCACTTT.

V and J are TRBV9 and TRBJ1-4; 8 bases align to TRBD1. This CDR3 is 14 amino acids long. Germline values: CDR1 SGDLS, CDR2 YYNGEE. V dropped 0 bases and J dropped 7; count of bases not matched to a gene: 2. In DNA, the CDR3 is TGTGCCAGCAGCGTAGCAGGGGGCGGTGAAAAACTGTTTTTT. This translates into CASSVAGGGEKLFF.

The chain uses TRBV7-6 and TRBJ2-5; D is ambiguous. Per the germline V gene, CDR1 is SGHVS and CDR2 is FNYEAQ. V was pared by 2 bases and J by 5 bases, with 12 bases between. The CDR3 covers 14 residues. CDR3 loop: CASSLTRNGETQYF. The CDR3 DNA follows: TGTGCCAGCAGCTTAACCCGGAACGGGGAGACCCAGTACTTC.

The CDR3 nucleotides read TGTGCCAGCGGGACAGAAGAGACCCAGTACTTC. Protein product: CASGTEETQYF. The chain joins TRBV6-6 to TRBJ2-5, with TRBD1 matching 7 bases. Germline values: CDR1 MNHNY, CDR2 SVGAGI (reference sequence). This CDR3 region has 11 residues. J lost 3 bases, V lost 8 bases, and 0 bases had no gene match.

The rearrangement joins TRBV7-9 to TRBJ2-7; TRBD1 aligns across 9 bases. Germline loops: CDR1 SEHNR, CDR2 FQNEAQ (reference sequence). After removal of 0 bases from V and 2 bases from J, the junction contained 11 bases not matched to a gene. CDR3 size: 18 residues. CDR3 bases: TGTGCCAGCAGCTTAGCGTGGGGCGGGACAGGGAGTCCCTACGAGCAGTACTTC. Residues: CASSLAWGGTGSPYEQYF.

The genes are TRBV11-2 and TRBJ2-7; D is perhaps TRBD2 (6 bases). CDR1 and CDR2 from the germline V gene are SGHAT and FQNNGV. The germline V and J ends were trimmed by 1 base and 4 bases, with 23 bases remaining between them. The CDR3 is 18 residues long. The CDR3 loop reads CASSLAPGGSGPTYEQYF. CDR3 nucleotide sequence: TGTGCCAGCAGCTTAGCCCCCGGGGGTAGCGGTCCAACGTACGAGCAGTACTTC.

The chain carries TRBV9 and TRBJ1-1; 8 bases match TRBD1. CDR3 length: 15 residues. J lost 1 base, V lost 3 bases, and 5 bases had no gene match. The V gene's germline CDR1 is SGDLS and CDR2 YYNGEE. The CDR3 is CASSALQGGNTEAFF. CDR3 DNA sequence: TGTGCCAGCAGCGCCTTACAGGGGGGGAACACTGAAGCTTTCTTT.

The rearrangement joins TRBV6-6 to TRBJ2-7; the match to TRBD2 covers 8 bases. Germline CDR1 MNHNY, CDR2 SVGAGI (reference sequence). The CDR3 length is 16 residues. Trimming at V came to 4 bases and at J to 0 bases, leaving 8 bases not matched to a gene. The CDR3 DNA reads as TGTGCCAGCAGTTCGACCGGGACTAGTCCCTCCTACGAGCAGTACTTC. Encoded protein: CASSSTGTSPSYEQYF.

V gene TRBV10-3 combines with J gene TRBJ1-2, with D possibly being TRBD1 (6 bases). The CDR3 spans 12 residues. Per the germline V gene, CDR1 is ENHRY and CDR2 is SYGVKD. Trimming removed 4 bases from V and 3 bases from J, with 6 bases in between. This CDR3 is CAISAGDYGYTF. The CDR3 DNA reads as TGTGCCATCAGTGCAGGGGACTATGGCTACACCTTC.

This rearrangement joins TRBV5-1 to TRBJ2-4, with TRBD1 matching 8 bases. V lost 4 bases and J lost 7; bases outside the gene matches: 10. This CDR3 is 15 amino acids long. Germline V gene sequence: CDR1 SGHRS, CDR2 YFSETQ. CDR3 loop: CASSPDRDRGNIQYF. CDR3 DNA sequence: TGCGCCAGCAGCCCGGACAGGGATAGAGGGAACATTCAGTACTTC.

The gene calls are TRBV19 and TRBJ1-6; D gene uncertain. Trimming pared 6 bases from V and 9 bases from J, leaving 12 bases between. CDR3 size: 13 residues. Germline V gene data show CDR1 as LNHDA and CDR2 as SQIVND (reference sequence). The CDR3 reads CASRKEGFSPLHF. The CDR3 nucleotides read TGTGCCAGTAGAAAGGAGGGTTTTTCACCCCTCCACTTT.

The chain uses TRBV10-1 and TRBJ2-2, with 7 bases lining up with TRBD2. From germline, CDR1 is WNHNN and CDR2 SYGVQD (reference sequence). The V and J ends lost 3 bases and 2 bases, in that order; junction bases with no gene match: 3. This CDR3 is built from 15 residues. The CDR3 DNA reads as TGCGCCAGCAGTGAAACTAGCGAAAACACCGGGGAGCTGTTTTTT. This gives the protein CASSETSENTGELFF.

The chain has TRBV7-2 and TRBJ2-7; TRBD2 might be the D (6 bases). The germline V gene has CDR1 SGHTA and CDR2 FQGNSA. V was cut by 1 base and J by 3 bases, with 10 bases left in between. The CDR3 is 14 residues long. CDR3 region: CASSLGGVSYEQYV. The CDR3 bases are TGTGCCAGCAGCTTAGGGGGGGTTAGCTACGAGCAGTACGTC.

This chain joins TRBV7-9 and TRBJ2-5; a weak D match, TRBD2 (6 bases). Germline V gives CDR1 SEHNR, CDR2 FQNEAQ (reference sequence). Trimming took off 3 bases at V and 1 base at J, with 12 bases between the two ends. The CDR3 contains 15 residues. CDR3 sequence: CASSFAPGLQETQYF. The CDR3 DNA reads TGTGCCAGCAGCTTTGCCCCGGGACTCCAAGAGACCCAGTACTTC.

The chain couples TRBV7-9 to TRBJ2-5; TRBD1 is a possible D gene (6 bases). V was pared by 4 bases and J by 2 bases, with 17 bases between. CDR1 SEHNR and CDR2 FQNEAQ come from the germline V gene (reference sequence). This CDR3 is built from 16 residues. The CDR3 bases are TGTGCCAGCAGCTACGGGGTAAGGGGGAGTCAAGAGACCCAGTACTTC. Its protein is CASSYGVRGSQETQYF.

The rearrangement uses TRBV5-1 and TRBJ2-3; D may be TRBD1 (5 bases). The CDR3 runs to 13 residues. Germline assignment: CDR1 SGHRS and CDR2 YFSETQ. The V end lost 4 bases, the J end lost 5 bases, and 11 bases lay between the germline ends. The chain's CDR3 is CASSLDSLDTQYF. DNA of the CDR3: TGCGCCAGCAGCCTAGACAGTTTAGATACGCAGTATTTT.

The rearrangement uses TRBV11-3 and TRBJ2-1; D is possibly TRBD2 (5 bases). The germline V gene has CDR1 SGHNT and CDR2 YENEEA. The CDR3 runs to 12 residues. Trimming removed 5 bases at V and 8 bases at J, with 10 bases between. The CDR3, as DNA: TGTGCCAGCAGCCTCCTGCGGGATGAGCAGTTCTTC. It is translated as CASSLLRDEQFF.

The gene calls are TRBV9 and TRBJ1-4; possibly TRBD1 for D (6 bases). Trimming removed 4 bases from V and 7 bases from J, with 20 bases in between. The CDR3 is 16 residues long. Germline assignment: CDR1 SGDLS and CDR2 YYNGEE. In nucleotides, the CDR3 is TGTGCCAGCAGCCCTCTAGGGGACATGAGTAGTGAAAAACTGTTTTTT. Amino acids: CASSPLGDMSSEKLFF.

This clone was observed a handful of times. CDR3 sequence (DNA): TGCGCCAGCAGCCAACCAATCAGGACAGGGCCGAACACCGGGGAGCTGTTTTTT. This sequence encodes CASSQPIRTGPNTGELFF. The chain links TRBV4-1 to TRBJ2-2; 8 bases line up with TRBD1. Germline values: CDR1 MGHRA, CDR2 YSYEKL. V lost 2 bases to trimming and J lost 0 bases; unmatched junction nucleotides: 8. The CDR3 length is 18 residues.

This chain links TRBV30 with TRBJ1-2; the D is unclear. Germline CDR1 is GTSNPN and CDR2 is SVGIG (reference sequence). This CDR3 spans 12 amino acids. V lost 8 bases, J lost 4 bases, and 14 bases lay in between. CDR3 in DNA: TGTGCCCTGGTTAGGGCGGGCTATGGCTACACCTTC. Protein sequence: CALVRAGYGYTF.